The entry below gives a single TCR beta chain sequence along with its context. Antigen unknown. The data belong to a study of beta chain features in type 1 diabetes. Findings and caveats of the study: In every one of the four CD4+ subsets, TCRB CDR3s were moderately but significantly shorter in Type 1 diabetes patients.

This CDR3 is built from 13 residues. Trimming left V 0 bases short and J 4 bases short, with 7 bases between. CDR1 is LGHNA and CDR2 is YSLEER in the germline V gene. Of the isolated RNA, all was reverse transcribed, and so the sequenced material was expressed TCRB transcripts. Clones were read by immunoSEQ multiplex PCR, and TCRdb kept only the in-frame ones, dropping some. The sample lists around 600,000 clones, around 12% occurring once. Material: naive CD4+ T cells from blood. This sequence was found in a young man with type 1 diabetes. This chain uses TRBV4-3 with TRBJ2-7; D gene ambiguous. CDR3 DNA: TGCGCCAGCAGCCAAGATCTGGAGTACGAGCAGTACTTC. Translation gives CASSQDLEYEQYF.